The next 8 T cell receptor beta chains were all read from a single sample in a study of chemoradiotherapy in HPV16-positive cancers. The protocol was immunoSEQ multiplex PCR, while the TCRdb copy is restricted to in-frame clones and leaves out a portion. The table has about 14,000 clones, 65% to 75% seen once. This material was collected from a patient who underwent chemoradiotherapy. The receptors shown here come from a human donor with HPV-associated anogenital cancer.

The genes are TRBV6-5 and TRBJ2-3, with D perhaps TRBD2 (6 bases). Per the germline V gene, CDR1 is MNHEY and CDR2 is SVGAGI. The V end lost 0 bases, the J end lost 6 bases, and 16 bases lay between the germline ends. The CDR3 sequence is 16 residues long. The CDR3 coding sequence is TGTGCCAGCAGTTACTCTAGCGGAAAAGGGTCGGATACGCAGTATTTT. It is translated as CASSYSSGKGSDTQYF.

This chain links TRBV6-1 with TRBJ1-5; the D is unclear. There are 13 residues in the CDR3. Germline lookup yields CDR1 MNHNS and CDR2 SASEGT. Trimming took 6 bases from V and 6 from J, leaving 12 bases between them. The DNA for the CDR3 is TGTGCCAGCAGCGTAGAAGCCCGTCAGCCCCAGCATTTT. As protein: CASSVEARQPQHF.

This chain links TRBV7-3 with TRBJ2-1; D is possibly TRBD2 (6 bases). In germline, CDR1 is SGHTA, CDR2 FQGTGA. The CDR3 contains 14 residues. V was pared by 5 bases and J by 9 bases, with 17 bases between. The CDR3 sequence is CASSPGLHYPEQFF. CDR3 DNA sequence: TGTGCCAGCAGCCCGGGACTGCACTACCCTGAGCAGTTCTTC.

This clone has just a few counts. CDR3 nucleotides: TGTGCCAGCAGCTCGCCCAATTTTACATACAATGAGCAGTTCTTC. Translated, it gives CASSSPNFTYNEQFF. The V call is TRBV5-4, the J call TRBJ2-1, with D hard to call. The CDR3 has 15 amino acids. V was trimmed by 3 bases and J by 4 bases, leaving 14 bases between them. CDR1 and CDR2 (germline): SGHNT, YYREEE (reference sequence).

A few counts support this clone. This chain uses TRBV6-1 with TRBJ2-7; TRBD1 is a possible D gene (6 bases). The CDR3 extends over 14 amino acids. Germline-derived CDR1 and CDR2 are MNHNS and SASEGT. Trimming took 7 bases from V and 2 from J, leaving 15 bases between them. DNA of the CDR3: TGTGCCAGCACGAGTAGGGACACTACCTACGAGCAGTACTTC. Protein: CASTSRDTTYEQYF.

This chain connects TRBV19 to TRBJ2-3, with 8 bases lining up with TRBD2. After removal of 7 bases from V and 3 bases from J, the junction contained 9 bases not matched to a gene. This CDR3 comprises 15 residues. Germline-derived CDR1 and CDR2 are LNHDA and SQIVND (reference sequence). DNA of the CDR3: TGTGCCAGTAAGAGCGCAGCGGGAGTAACAGATACGCAGTATTTT. This encodes CASKSAAGVTDTQYF.

The chain carries TRBV5-4 and TRBJ2-7, with TRBD2 matching over 8 bases. With V trimmed by 0 bases and J by 1 base, 3 bases remained unmatched. Germline CDR1 reads SGHNT; CDR2 reads YYREEE (reference sequence). CDR3 size: 15 residues. The CDR3 sequence is CASSLVSGKSYEQYF. In nucleotides, the CDR3 is TGTGCCAGCAGCTTGGTTAGCGGGAAGTCCTACGAGCAGTACTTC.

This chain links TRBV11-3 with TRBJ2-3; 14 bases agree with TRBD2. V was pared by 3 bases and J by 8 bases, with 4 bases of the junction left unmatched. This CDR3 spans 15 amino acids. Germline V lookup: CDR1 SGHNT, CDR2 YENEEA. The CDR3 loop is CASSLGTSGSGTQYF. CDR3 in DNA: TGTGCCAGCAGCTTGGGGACTAGCGGGAGTGGTACGCAGTATTTT.